This TCR beta chain was identified during a study of blood T cell repertoires in COVID-19. Assignment of participants to cohorts was predicated upon participant-reported clinical history. The junction had 6 bases not matched to a gene; V was cut back by 6 bases and J by 2 bases. Germline V gene sequence: CDR1 MDHEN, CDR2 SYDVKM. CDR3 length: 14 amino acids. Data came from immunoSEQ multiplex PCR; TCRdb stores just in-frame clones and leaves some out. The table lists a few hundred thousand clones, 85% to 90% of them singletons. Sequencing was carried out using PBMCs or T cells enriched from blood (not recorded which). The V and J genes are TRBV28 and TRBJ1-2, with 7 bases aligning to TRBD1. This receptor was identified in a young man who had recovered from COVID-19. The CDR3 region is CASRPQGRNYGYTF. As DNA, the CDR3 is TGTGCCAGCAGACCACAGGGGCGCAACTATGGCTACACCTTC.